This T cell receptor (beta chain) was sequenced for a study of vaccination and CD4 T cells after COVID-19. Study information: Overlapping peptides covering the spike proteins of SARS-CoV-2, HCoV-NL63, HCoV-OC43 and HCoV-229E were added to stimulate cells.

Of note for this clonotype: As yet, its antigen is unknown.

The Oncomine TCR Beta short-read assay generated sequence data from the DNA of cultured CD4+ T cells. TCRdb re-called the PCR reads through MiXCR, storing one row per CDR3 protein. This sample has 12,000 or so distinct CDR3 sequences, with roughly half found just once. Specified treatment: 10-day PBMC culture with coronavirus spike peptide pools or control peptides (ViraFEST assay). ViraFEST relied on peptide pools to expand antigen-specific T cells; the TCRs were sequenced afterward. The PCR-positive dates, March through December 2020, came before the US Alpha, Beta and Delta variants. The CDR3 runs 15 residues. The V and J ends lost 6 bases and 1 base respectively, with 13 bases between them. Germline-derived CDR1 and CDR2 are SNHLY and FYNNEI.

Sample: cultured CD4+ T cells from blood, taken after SARS-CoV-2 vaccination. The J gene is TRBJ1-5, the V gene TRBV2; no definite D call. The TCR originated in a human donor with COVID-19. The CDR3 DNA reads as TGTGCCAGCAGCCCCCCAGGAACAAGCAATCAGCCCCAGCATTTT. This gives the protein CASSPPGTSNQPQHF.